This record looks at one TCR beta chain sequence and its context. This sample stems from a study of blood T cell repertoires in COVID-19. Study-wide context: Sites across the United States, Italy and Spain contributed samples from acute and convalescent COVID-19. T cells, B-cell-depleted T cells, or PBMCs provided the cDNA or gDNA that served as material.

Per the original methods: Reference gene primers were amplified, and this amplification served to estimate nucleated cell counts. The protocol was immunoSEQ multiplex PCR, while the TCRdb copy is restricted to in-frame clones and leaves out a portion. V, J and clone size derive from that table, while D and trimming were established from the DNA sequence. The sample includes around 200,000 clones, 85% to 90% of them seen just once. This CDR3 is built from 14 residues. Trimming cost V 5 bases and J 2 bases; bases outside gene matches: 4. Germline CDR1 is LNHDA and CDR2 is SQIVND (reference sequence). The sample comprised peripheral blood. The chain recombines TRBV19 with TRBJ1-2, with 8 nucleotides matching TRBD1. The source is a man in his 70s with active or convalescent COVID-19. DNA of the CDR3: TGTGCCAGTAGTTCGACAGGGGCCAACTATGGCTACACCTTC. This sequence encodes CASSSTGANYGYTF.